This is a list of T cell receptor beta chains from one sample in a study of persistence of HIV-infected CD4 T cells. Their antigens remain unidentified. TCRdb keeps only in-frame clones here, not all; method: immunoSEQ multiplex PCR. Among more than 30,000 clones listed, 80% were seen once. This specimen was CD4+ T cells sorted from PBMCs after roughly 18-hour stimulation, taken from a patient who received antiretroviral therapy. The receptors were sampled from an adult man with HIV who was CMV-seropositive. Both conserved end residues are part of each CDR3. A D gene is named only where the DNA matches it firmly. Clone size, where shown, is once, few, many, or a class for clones that have expanded.

CDR3 length | D gene | J gene | clone size | V gene | CDR3 DNA | CDR3 protein
18 | TRBD2 | TRBJ2-3 | NA | TRBV11-3 | TGTGCCAGCAGCCCTGGGACTAGCGGGGGATCCGGGGCAGATACGCAGTATTTT | CASSPGTSGGSGADTQYF
15 | NA | TRBJ1-5 | NA | TRBV6-1 | TGTGCCAGCAGTGATGACGGGGGTAGCAATCAGCCCCAGCATTTT | CASSDDGGSNQPQHF
15 | TRBD2 | TRBJ2-3 | NA | TRBV9 | TGTGCCAGCAGCGTATGGAGCGGGGGGGCGAATACGCAGTATTTT | CASSVWSGGANTQYF
16 | TRBD2 | TRBJ2-1 | NA | TRBV27 | TGTGCCAGCAGTTTATCGTGGCGGGGGGGAGGCAATGAGCAGTTCTTC | CASSLSWRGGGNEQFF
15 | NA | TRBJ2-7 | NA | TRBV29-1 | TGCAGCGTGGATGGGGGGCCGGGACAGAGCTACGAGCAGTACTTC | CSVDGGPGQSYEQYF
18 | TRBD2 | TRBJ2-3 | NA | TRBV15 | TGTGCCACCAGCAGAGGCGGGACTAGCGGGGCCCCCACAGATACGCAGTATTTT | CATSRGGTSGAPTDTQYF
15 | NA | TRBJ1-3 | NA | TRBV5-1 | TGCGCCAGCTCTCCGAGCGGCACCTCTGGAAACACCATATATTTT | CASSPSGTSGNTIYF
17 | TRBD1 | TRBJ1-1 | NA | TRBV3-1/TRBV3-2 | TGTGCCAGCAGCCAAGTTTCTTTTGGGACAGGGGGCCCTGAAGCTTTCTTT | CASSQVSFGTGGPEAFF
13 | NA | TRBJ1-2 | NA | TRBV6-1 | TGTGCCAGCAGTGAAGAGCGGACCTATGGCTACATCTTC | CASSEERTYGYIF
16 | TRBD1 | TRBJ1-2 | NA | TRBV14 | TGTGCCAGCAGCCAAGATGGGACAGGGGGGTTGGTTGGCTACACCTTC | CASSQDGTGGLVGYTF
13 | NA | TRBJ2-7 | NA | TRBV5-1 | TGCGCCAGCAGCTTGGGGCCAGGGCGCGAGCAGTACTTC | CASSLGPGREQYF
15 | TRBD2 | TRBJ2-3 | NA | TRBV19 | TGTGCCAGTACCCGGACTAGCGGACCCACAGATACGCAGTATTTT | CASTRTSGPTDTQYF
11 | NA | TRBJ2-1 | NA | TRBV19 | TGTGCCAGTAGTATACCGTATGAGCAGTTCTTC | CASSIPYEQFF
14 | TRBD1 | TRBJ2-7 | NA | TRBV5-1 | TGCGCCAGCAGCACAGGGACAGGGTTGGGCGAGCAGTACTTC | CASSTGTGLGEQYF
15 | NA | TRBJ1-1 | NA | TRBV10-1 | TGCGCCAGCAGTTTCGGGAAAGGCGGAAAGACTGAAGCTTTCTTT | CASSFGKGGKTEAFF
13 | NA | TRBJ2-2 | NA | TRBV28 | TGTGCCAGCAGTTTAGCGAGGACCGGGGAGCTGTTTTTT | CASSLARTGELFF
14 | NA | TRBJ1-1 | NA | TRBV5-6 | TGTGCCAGCAGCTTTCGACGGAGAAACACTGAAGCTTTCTTT | CASSFRRRNTEAFF
15 | NA | TRBJ1-1 | NA | TRBV6-2/TRBV6-3 | TGTGCCAGCAGTAGGCCGGGACGGATGAACACTGAAGCTTTCTTT | CASSRPGRMNTEAFF
16 | NA | TRBJ1-3 | NA | TRBV7-8 | TGTGCCAGCAGCTTAGTGGTGGGGCGTACAGGAAACACCATATATTTT | CASSLVVGRTGNTIYF
14 | NA | TRBJ1-2 | NA | TRBV2 | TGTGCCAGCAGTGAGCGTGAAGACTCCTATGGCTACACCTTC | CASSEREDSYGYTF
15 | NA | TRBJ2-6 | NA | TRBV6-6 | TGTGCCAGCAGCCTCGGACAGTCTGGGGCCAACGTCCTGACTTTC | CASSLGQSGANVLTF
12 | TRBD1 | TRBJ1-5 | once | TRBV19 | TGTGCCAGTACCTCGGACAGGAAGCCCCAGCATTTT | CASTSDRKPQHF
17 | NA | TRBJ1-1 | NA | TRBV27 | TGTGCCAGCAGTCCCGGGACCCCTTTTACTATGAACACTGAAGCTTTCTTT | CASSPGTPFTMNTEAFF
13 | NA | TRBJ1-4 | NA | TRBV12-3/TRBV12-4 | TGTGCCAGCAGTCTGGGGTCTAATGAAAAACTGTTTTTT | CASSLGSNEKLFF
13 | NA | TRBJ2-1 | NA | TRBV7-3 | TGTGCCAGCAGCTTAGGTGTAGAAAATGAGCAGTTCTTC | CASSLGVENEQFF
14 | NA | TRBJ2-7 | NA | TRBV5-1 | TGCGCCAGCAGCTCTGACGGGAACTCCTACGAGCAGTACTTC | CASSSDGNSYEQYF
13 | NA | TRBJ1-2 | NA | TRBV24-1 | TGTGCCACCAGTGGAGGGTCAAACTATGGCTACACCTTC | CATSGGSNYGYTF
14 | NA | TRBJ2-7 | NA | TRBV3-1/TRBV3-2 | TGTGCCAGCAGCCAAGGGGGCGGAGGGTACGAGCAGTACTTC | CASSQGGGGYEQYF
17 | NA | TRBJ2-6 | few | TRBV5-4 | TGTGCCAGCAGCGTCACAGGGAGAGGGGCTGGGGCCAACGTCCTGACTTTC | CASSVTGRGAGANVLTF
14 | NA | TRBJ2-7 | NA | TRBV4-1 | TGCGCCAGCAGCCAGGACACACGGTCCTACGAGCAGTACTTC | CASSQDTRSYEQYF
13 | NA | TRBJ2-3 | NA | TRBV10-3 | TGTGCCATCAGTGAGTCGAACGCGGGGACGCAGTATTTT | CAISESNAGTQYF
16 | NA | TRBJ2-7 | few | TRBV10-2 | TGCGCCAGCAGTGAGTCGATTTACGGGACGGTCCCCGAGCAGTACTTC | CASSESIYGTVPEQYF
15 | NA | TRBJ1-5 | NA | TRBV15 | TGTGCCACCAGCAGAGATCTCGGGGGTAGTCAGCCCCAGCATTTT | CATSRDLGGSQPQHF
15 | TRBD2 | TRBJ2-3 | NA | TRBV29-1 | TGCAGCGTTGAGTCCGGGACTACTAGCACAGATACGCAGTATTTT | CSVESGTTSTDTQYF
14 | NA | TRBJ2-7 | NA | TRBV5-1 | TGCGCCAGCAGCCGGGAGACAGGGAAGAGCGAGCAGTACTTC | CASSRETGKSEQYF
15 | NA | TRBJ1-3 | NA | TRBV5-1 | TGCGCCAGCAGCGATGGGGCGGGAGCTGGAAACACCATATATTTT | CASSDGAGAGNTIYF
13 | NA | TRBJ2-1 | NA | TRBV5-4 | TGTGCCAGCAGCTCGGGACTTATCAATGAGCAGTTCTTC | CASSSGLINEQFF
12 | TRBD2 | TRBJ2-1 | NA | TRBV6-5 | TGTGCCAGCTATCCGGGGGGCAATGAGCAGTTCTTC | CASYPGGNEQFF
15 | NA | TRBJ1-2 | NA | TRBV6-2/TRBV6-3 | TGTGCCAGCAGGTACCTGACAGTAATGGACTATGGCTACACCTTC | CASRYLTVMDYGYTF
14 | NA | TRBJ2-1 | NA | TRBV7-2 | TGTGCCAGCAGCTTAGCGGGCTACAACAATGAGCAGTTCTTC | CASSLAGYNNEQFF
14 | NA | TRBJ1-4 | NA | TRBV7-9 | TGTGCCAGCAGCTTAGACAGACGAAATGAAAAACTGTTTTTT | CASSLDRRNEKLFF
15 | TRBD2 | TRBJ2-2 | few | TRBV6-1 | TGTGCCAGCAGGTCTAGCGGGGGGGCGATCGGGGAGCTGTTTTTT | CASRSSGGAIGELFF
15 | TRBD1 | TRBJ1-5 | NA | TRBV6-5 | TGTGCCAGCAGTTCACAGGGGGCTTGGGATCAGCCCCAGCATTTT | CASSSQGAWDQPQHF
13 | TRBD1 | TRBJ1-6 | few | TRBV28 | TGTGCCAGCAGTCAGACAGGGCGTTCACCCCTCCACTTT | CASSQTGRSPLHF
13 | NA | TRBJ2-7 | NA | TRBV28 | TGTGCCAGCAGCCCTGACAGCTCCTACGAGCAGTACTTC | CASSPDSSYEQYF
15 | TRBD1 | TRBJ2-3 | NA | TRBV6-5 | TGTGCCAGCAGCGCCCGGACAGGGGAGGCAGATACGCAGTATTTT | CASSARTGEADTQYF
17 | NA | TRBJ1-3 | NA | TRBV3-1/TRBV3-2 | TGTGCCAGCAGCAATGGGGGGCAGTTCGTCTCTGGAAACACCATATATTTT | CASSNGGQFVSGNTIYF
14 | NA | TRBJ1-2 | NA | TRBV7-2 | TGTGCCAGCAGCTTACCCGACAGACGCTCTGGCTACACCTTC | CASSLPDRRSGYTF